This T cell receptor (beta chain) was captured in a study of T cell responses to AZD1222 COVID-19 vaccine (dated by TCRdb to the early 2020s). For the wider study: AZD1222 recipients given second doses at about 4 weeks or at about 12 weeks were pooled, since spike-specific TCR depth and breadth were not found to differ between the two schedules. Trial participants were enrolled into age subgroups of 18-55, 56-69 and 70-plus years, which contained about 150, 27 and 61 TCR-sequenced participants, respectively. TCR sequencing was performed for over 230 trial participants, of whom roughly 200 were given two doses of AZD1222 and around 25 were given two doses of MenACWY control vaccine.

The CDR3 regions of human TCRbeta chains were analyzed by immunosequencing. On the authors' methods: Repertoire TCRs were checked for matches against a reference library of SARS-CoV-2-specific TCRs that had been generated using the MIRA antigen-specificity platform. Breadth meant the fraction of unique TCRs that were SARS-CoV-2-associated, whereas depth meant the fraction of total T cells that were SARS-CoV-2-associated. Using the MIRA data, every spike-specific TCR was mapped to the spike region that the TCR reacted to and assigned to either a CD4 or a CD8 class. Log10-transformed breadth and depth values were compared by one-way ANOVA with Sidak's multiple comparisons tests. The immuneACCESS repertoire file appears here via TCRdb, limited to in-frame rearrangements. These files lack a portion of the clones; in checked studies, under half of the deficit traces to unresolved V genes, and the cause of the others is not known. The V and J calls and clone size are taken from that table; D and trimming were inferred from the DNA. The sample table shows 100,000 or so clones, and about 88% are seen once. Around 5% of the sample is taken by the ten largest.

In its sample, this clone was seen once. It lacks a known antigen. Base quality data are lacking; no much larger clone is found one base away. The time point label here, explained by the study, means: baseline before first vaccination. The vaccinee samples were drawn from two UK trials, COV001 and COV002, one of which was a single-blind randomized controlled phase 2/3 trial testing AZD1222 (ChAdOx1 nCoV-19) in healthy adults. For TCRbeta chain sequencing, PBMC samples were collected from trial participants at day 0 and at day 28 after the second dose. Summary of the overall study and its limitations: In the small 56-69-year group, the increase in depth fell short of significance, most likely because of low power. Conclusions about previously exposed vaccinees are limited because only a handful of AZD1222 recipients were SARS-CoV-2 seropositive at baseline. Because no samples from the day 14 peak response were available, repertoires could be characterized only after the peak T cell response. Epitopes outside the regions mutated in the B.1.351 and B.1.1.7 variants were reportedly recognized by nearly half of the unique spike-specific TCRs. Most participants were white British and females outnumbered males, and the authors suggested that clonal diversity may have been underestimated. After two AZD1222 doses, both the breadth and the depth of spike-specific TCRs were significantly higher than at day 0 and than in MenACWY recipients. The whole spike protein was spanned by vaccine-associated CD4 TCRs, and dominant responses were seen in regions 160-218 and 743-854.

Sequences were derived from peripheral blood, sampled on day 0 of AZD1222 vaccination. The receptor comes from an adult in good health.

At the DNA level, the sequence is TGCGCCAGCAGCTTGGCCACAGCGGGGACCCCCTACGAGCAGTACTTC. This codes for CASSLATAGTPYEQYF. Here the chain combines TRBV5-1 and TRBJ2-7, with 7 bases in between that match TRBD2. There are 16 amino acids in the CDR3, from cysteine to phenylalanine inclusive. CDR3 DNA only is kept here, 48 bases in frame from base 1. The germline V gene specifies SGHRS as CDR1 and YFSETQ as CDR2. V is trimmed back by 0 bases and J by 2 bases, and the junction contains 8 bases that no gene match accounts for.